This TCR beta chain was found in a study of molecular identifiers for immune sequencing clone quantification. The CDR3 consists of 14 residues. CDR1 and CDR2 from the germline V gene are MNHEY and SVGAGI. Listed TCR primers, together with previously described methods, were used for the bulk TCR libraries. A single record per CDR3 protein comes from TCRdb applying MiXCR to the PCR reads. The table has a few hundred thousand distinct CDR3 sequences, 24% seen once. About this clonotype itself: A much bigger clone sits one base away, suggesting this may be a read error.

V usage is TRBV6-5 and J usage is TRBJ1-5, with TRBD1 matching 7 bases. The clonotype was recovered from a human donor in good health. Some libraries in this study had Jurkat cell RNA spiked in. What was sequenced was naive CD8+ T cells from blood, with Jurkat cell RNA spiked in. Subset specified: FACS-sorted CD8+CD4-CCR7+CD45RA+ naive T cells. CDR3 sequence (DNA): TGTGCCAGCAGTTATGGGACAGCAAATCAGCACCAGCATTTT. Its translation is CASSYGTANQHQHF.